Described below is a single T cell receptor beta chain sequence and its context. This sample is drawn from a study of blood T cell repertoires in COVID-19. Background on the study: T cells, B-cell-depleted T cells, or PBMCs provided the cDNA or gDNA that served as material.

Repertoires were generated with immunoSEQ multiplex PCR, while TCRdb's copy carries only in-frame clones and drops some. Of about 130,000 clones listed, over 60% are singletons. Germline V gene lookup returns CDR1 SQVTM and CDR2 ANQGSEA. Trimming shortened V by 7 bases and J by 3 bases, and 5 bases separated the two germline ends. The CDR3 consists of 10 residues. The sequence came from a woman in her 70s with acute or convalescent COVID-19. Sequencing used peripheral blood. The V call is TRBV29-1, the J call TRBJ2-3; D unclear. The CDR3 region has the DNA TGCAGCGCCTTAACAGATACGCAGTATTTT. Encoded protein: CSALTDTQYF.